These 8 T cell receptor beta chains were sequenced from one sample in a study of cytomegalovirus exposure and HLA in healthy donors. This table comes from immunoSEQ multiplex PCR, and its TCRdb copy is limited to in-frame clones, with some not included. This table has about 240,000 clones, approximately 87% appearing once. The sequencing sample was made of PBMCs. Receptor source: a young man in good health and CMV-seronegative.

This clone was observed a handful of times. The chain couples TRBV6-5 to TRBJ1-2; D gene uncertain. CDR1 and CDR2 (germline): MNHEY, SVGAGI. Between the trimmed V and J ends, which lost 6 bases and 8 bases, there was a span of 16 bases. The CDR3 has 13 amino acids. The CDR3: CASRRFKDSGYTF. As DNA, the CDR3 is TGTGCCAGCAGACGGTTCAAGGACTCGGGCTACACCTTC.

CDR3 protein: CASSQDRGGYTF. The CDR3 DNA sequence: TGTGCCAGCAGCCAGGACAGGGGGGGCTACACCTTC. V gene TRBV28 combines with J gene TRBJ1-2; 10 bases match TRBD1. Germline CDR1 and CDR2: MDHEN and SYDVKM. The CDR3 contains 12 residues. After removal of 6 bases from V and 8 bases from J, the junction contained 3 bases not matched to a gene.

There are a few counts of this clone. The CDR3 loop is CASSYWSGELFF. In nucleotides, the CDR3 is TGTGCCAGCAGCTACTGGTCCGGGGAGCTGTTTTTT. The V call is TRBV7-8, the J call TRBJ2-2; D ambiguous. V lost 4 bases to trimming and J lost 6 bases, with 6 bases between them. The germline V gene encodes CDR1 SGHVS and CDR2 FQNEAQ. CDR3 length equals 12 residues.

The CDR3 nucleotides are TGTGCCAGCAGTGGAGCAGGGGGCGTCGGTGAAAAACTGTTTTTT. Protein sequence: CASSGAGGVGEKLFF. The chain carries TRBV28 and TRBJ1-4, with 8 nucleotides matching TRBD1. V lost 5 bases and J lost 7; bases outside the gene matches: 9. The germline V gene encodes CDR1 MDHEN and CDR2 SYDVKM. CDR3 length: 15 residues.

This chain connects TRBV7-6 to TRBJ2-7; possible D gene TRBD2, 6 bases. CDR1 is SGHVS, CDR2 FNYEAQ, per germline. This CDR3 has 13 amino acids. The V gene lost 7 bases and the J gene lost 7 bases, with 17 bases spanning the gap. The CDR3 DNA reads TGTGCCAGCACCGAGGGAGGTACGAGGGAGCAGTACTTC. Its translation is CASTEGGTREQYF.

The table lists this clone with a count of one. The chain links TRBV5-1 to TRBJ1-2, with TRBD1 matching 7 bases. CDR1 and CDR2 (germline): SGHRS, YFSETQ. The CDR3 covers 14 residues. The junction had 9 bases not matched to a gene; V was cut back by 3 bases and J by 7 bases. CDR3 residues: CASSSRDSSIGYTF. The CDR3 DNA sequence: TGCGCCAGCAGCTCCCGGGACAGTTCTATTGGCTACACCTTC.

V usage is TRBV9 and J usage is TRBJ2-1; D gene ambiguous. This CDR3 has 15 residues. The germline V gene encodes CDR1 SGDLS and CDR2 YYNGEE. Trimming removed 2 bases from V and 5 bases from J, with 14 bases in between. The DNA for the CDR3 is TGTGCCAGCAGCGTGGCCCCCCTTATTGACAATGAGCAGTTCTTC. Encoded protein: CASSVAPLIDNEQFF.

The chain employs TRBV11-2 and TRBJ2-3; possibly TRBD2 for D (5 bases). The germline gives CDR1 SGHAT, CDR2 FQNNGV. The CDR3 loop spans 16 amino acids. V gave up 1 base and J gave up 2 bases, with 13 bases separating them. CDR3 sequence reads: CASSLASGGNTDTQYF. CDR3 DNA sequence: TGTGCCAGCAGCTTAGCCTCAGGAGGAAACACAGATACGCAGTATTTT. Using reference TRBV11-2 and TRBJ2-3 for the parts outside the CDR3, the full variable domain is EAGVAQSPRYKIIEKRQSVAFWCNPISGHATLYWYQQILGQGPKLLIQFQNNGVVDDSQLPKDRFSAERLKGVDSTLKIQPAKLEDSAVYLCASSLASGGNTDTQYFGPGTRLTVL.